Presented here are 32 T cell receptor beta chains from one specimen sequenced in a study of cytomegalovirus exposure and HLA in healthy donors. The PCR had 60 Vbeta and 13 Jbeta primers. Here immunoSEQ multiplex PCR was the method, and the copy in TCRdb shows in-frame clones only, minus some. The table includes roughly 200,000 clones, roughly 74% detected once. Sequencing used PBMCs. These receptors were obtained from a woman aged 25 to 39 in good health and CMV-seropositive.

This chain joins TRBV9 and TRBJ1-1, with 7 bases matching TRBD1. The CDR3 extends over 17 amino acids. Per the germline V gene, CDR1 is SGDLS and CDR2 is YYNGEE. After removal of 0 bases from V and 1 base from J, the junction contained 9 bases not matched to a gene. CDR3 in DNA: TGTGCCAGCAGCGTAGGCCCCGGGGACAGACGGAACACTGAAGCTTTCTTT. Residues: CASSVGPGDRRNTEAFF.

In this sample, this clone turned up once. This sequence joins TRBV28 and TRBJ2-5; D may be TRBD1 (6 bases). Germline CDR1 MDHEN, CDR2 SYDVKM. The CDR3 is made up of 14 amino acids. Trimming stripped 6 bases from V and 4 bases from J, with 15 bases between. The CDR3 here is CASREQGGGETQYF. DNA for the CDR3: TGTGCCAGCAGGGAACAGGGTGGGGGAGAGACCCAGTACTTC. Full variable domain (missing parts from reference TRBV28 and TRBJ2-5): DVKVTQSSRYLVKRTGEKVFLECVQDMDHENMFWYRQDPGLGLRLIYFSYDVKMKEKGDIPEGYSVSREKKERFSLILESASTNQTSMYLCASREQGGGETQYFGPGTRLLVL.

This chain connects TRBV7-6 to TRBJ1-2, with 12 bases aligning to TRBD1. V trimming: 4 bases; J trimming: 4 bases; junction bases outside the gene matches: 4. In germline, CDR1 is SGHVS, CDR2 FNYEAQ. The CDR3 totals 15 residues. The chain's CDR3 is CASSSGTGGVYGYTF. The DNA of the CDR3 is TGTGCCAGCAGCTCCGGGACAGGGGGCGTCTATGGCTACACCTTC.

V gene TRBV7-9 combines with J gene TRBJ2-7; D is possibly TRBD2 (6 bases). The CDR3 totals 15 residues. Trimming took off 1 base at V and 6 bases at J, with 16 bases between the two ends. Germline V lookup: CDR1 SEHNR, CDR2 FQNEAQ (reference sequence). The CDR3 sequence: CASSLDGGARVEQYF. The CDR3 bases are TGTGCCAGCAGCTTAGATGGAGGGGCTCGGGTCGAGCAGTACTTC.

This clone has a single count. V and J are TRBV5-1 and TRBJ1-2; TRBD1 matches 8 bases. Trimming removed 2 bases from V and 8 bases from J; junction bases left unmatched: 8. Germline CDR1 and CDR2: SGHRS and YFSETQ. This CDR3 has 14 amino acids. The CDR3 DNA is TGCGCCAGCAGCTTCGCCCAGGGGGCAGGAGGCTACACCTTC. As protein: CASSFAQGAGGYTF.

The CDR3 here is CATWKDFNNEQFF. The CDR3 DNA follows: TGTGCCACCTGGAAGGACTTCAACAATGAGCAGTTCTTC. The V gene is TRBV7-9, the J gene TRBJ2-1; maybe TRBD2 (5 bases). CDR1 and CDR2 from the germline V gene are SEHNR and FQNEAQ (reference sequence). Trimming left V 10 bases short and J 5 bases short, with 15 bases between. This CDR3 contains 13 residues.

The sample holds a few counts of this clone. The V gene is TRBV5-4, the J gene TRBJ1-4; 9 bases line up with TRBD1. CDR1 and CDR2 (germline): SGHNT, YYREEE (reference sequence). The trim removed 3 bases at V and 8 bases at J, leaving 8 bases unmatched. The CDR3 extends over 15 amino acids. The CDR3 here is CASSSGNRGHEKLFF. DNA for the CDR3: TGTGCCAGCAGCTCGGGGAACAGGGGGCACGAAAAACTGTTTTTT.

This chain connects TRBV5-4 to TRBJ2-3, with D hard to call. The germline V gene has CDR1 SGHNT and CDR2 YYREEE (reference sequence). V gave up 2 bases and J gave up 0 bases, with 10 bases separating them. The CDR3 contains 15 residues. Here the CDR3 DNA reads TGTGCCAGCAGCTTTATCTCCACTAGCACAGATACGCAGTATTTT. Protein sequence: CASSFISTSTDTQYF.

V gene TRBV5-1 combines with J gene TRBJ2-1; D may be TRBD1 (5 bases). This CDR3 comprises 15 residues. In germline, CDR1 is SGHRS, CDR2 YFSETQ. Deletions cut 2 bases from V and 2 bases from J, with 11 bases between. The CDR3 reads CASSFDSYTYNEQFF. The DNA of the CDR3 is TGCGCCAGCAGCTTCGACAGCTATACCTACAATGAGCAGTTCTTC.

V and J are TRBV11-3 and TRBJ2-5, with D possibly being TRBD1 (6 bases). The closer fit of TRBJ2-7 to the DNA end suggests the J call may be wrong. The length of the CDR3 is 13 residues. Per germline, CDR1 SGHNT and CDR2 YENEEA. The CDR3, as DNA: TGTGCCAGCAGCCTGGGGGCGTGGTACGAGCAGTACTTC. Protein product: CASSLGAWYEQYF.

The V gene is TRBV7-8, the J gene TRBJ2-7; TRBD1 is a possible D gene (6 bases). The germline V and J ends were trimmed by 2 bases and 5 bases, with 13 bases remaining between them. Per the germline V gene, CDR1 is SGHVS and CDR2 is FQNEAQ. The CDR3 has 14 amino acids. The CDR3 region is CASSLIQGVNEQYF. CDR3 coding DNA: TGTGCCAGCAGCTTAATACAGGGAGTGAACGAGCAGTACTTC.

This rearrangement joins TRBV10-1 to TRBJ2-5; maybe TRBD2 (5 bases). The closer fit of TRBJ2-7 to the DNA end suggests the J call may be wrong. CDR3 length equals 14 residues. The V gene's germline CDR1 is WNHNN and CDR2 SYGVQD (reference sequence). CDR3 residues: CASSESGSAYEQYF. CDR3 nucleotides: TGCGCCAGCAGTGAGTCGGGGAGTGCCTACGAGCAGTACTTC.

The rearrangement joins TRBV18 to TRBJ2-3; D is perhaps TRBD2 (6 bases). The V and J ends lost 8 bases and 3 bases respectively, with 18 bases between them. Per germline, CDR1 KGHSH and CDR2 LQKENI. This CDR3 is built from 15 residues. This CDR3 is CASPGGEGETDTQYF. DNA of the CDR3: TGTGCCAGCCCCGGAGGGGAAGGGGAAACAGATACGCAGTATTTT. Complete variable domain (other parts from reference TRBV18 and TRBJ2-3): NAGVMQNPRHLVRRRGQEARLRCSPMKGHSHVYWYRQLPEEGLKFMVYLQKENIIDESGMPKERFSAEFPKEGPSILRIQQVVRGDSAAYFCASPGGEGETDTQYFGPGTRLTVL.

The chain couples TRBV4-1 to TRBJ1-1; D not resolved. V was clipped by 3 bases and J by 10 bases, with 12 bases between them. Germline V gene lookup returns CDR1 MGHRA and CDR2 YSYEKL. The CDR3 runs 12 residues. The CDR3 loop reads CASSHLSYRAFF. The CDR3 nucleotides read TGCGCCAGCAGCCACCTATCCTATCGAGCTTTCTTT.

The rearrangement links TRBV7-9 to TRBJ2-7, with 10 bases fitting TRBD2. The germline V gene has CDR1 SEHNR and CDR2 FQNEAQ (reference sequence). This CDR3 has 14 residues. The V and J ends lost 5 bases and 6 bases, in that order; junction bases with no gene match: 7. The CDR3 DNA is TGTGCCAGCAGCACGGGACTAGCGCCCGGCGAGCAGTACTTC. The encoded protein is CASSTGLAPGEQYF.

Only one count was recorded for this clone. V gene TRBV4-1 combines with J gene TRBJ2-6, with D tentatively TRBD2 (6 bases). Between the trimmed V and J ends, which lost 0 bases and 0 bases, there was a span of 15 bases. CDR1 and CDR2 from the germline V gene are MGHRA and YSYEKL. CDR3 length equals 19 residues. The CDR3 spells CASSQEPPGSYSGANVLTF. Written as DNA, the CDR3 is TGCGCCAGCAGCCAAGAACCACCCGGGAGTTACTCTGGGGCCAACGTCCTGACTTTC.

This chain's CDR3 is CASSRSGRSGEYNEQFF. CDR3 DNA: TGTGCCAGCAGCCGGAGCGGGAGGTCCGGGGAGTACAATGAGCAGTTCTTC. V and J are TRBV4-2 and TRBJ2-1; 9 bases are shared with TRBD2. The CDR3 has 17 residues. With 4 bases clipped from V and 4 bases from J, the junction kept 11 bases outside the gene matches. Germline CDR1 LGHNA, CDR2 YNFKEQ.

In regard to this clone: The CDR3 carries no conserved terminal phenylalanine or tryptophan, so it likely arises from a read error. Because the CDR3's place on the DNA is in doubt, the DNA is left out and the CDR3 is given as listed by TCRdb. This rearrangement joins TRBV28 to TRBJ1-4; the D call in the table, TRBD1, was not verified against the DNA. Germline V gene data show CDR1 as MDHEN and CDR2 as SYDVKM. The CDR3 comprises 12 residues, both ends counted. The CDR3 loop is CASSLSTRDIRI.

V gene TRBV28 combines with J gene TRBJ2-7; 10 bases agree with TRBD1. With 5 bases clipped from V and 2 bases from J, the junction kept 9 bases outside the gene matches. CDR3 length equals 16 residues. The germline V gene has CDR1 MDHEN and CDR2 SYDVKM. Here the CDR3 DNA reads TGTGCCAGCAGTCCTCAGCCGGGACAGGGGACCTACGAGCAGTACTTC. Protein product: CASSPQPGQGTYEQYF.

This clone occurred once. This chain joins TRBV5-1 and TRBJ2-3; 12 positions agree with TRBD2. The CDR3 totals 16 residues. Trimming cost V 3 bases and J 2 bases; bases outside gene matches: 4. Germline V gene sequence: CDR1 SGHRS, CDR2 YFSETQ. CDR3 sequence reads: CASSSGLAGITDTQYF. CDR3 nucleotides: TGCGCCAGCAGCTCTGGACTAGCGGGAATCACAGATACGCAGTATTTT.

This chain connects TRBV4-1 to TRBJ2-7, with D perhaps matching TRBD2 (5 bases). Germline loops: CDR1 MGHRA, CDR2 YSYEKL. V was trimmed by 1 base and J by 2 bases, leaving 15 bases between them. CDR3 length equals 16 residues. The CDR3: CASSQVLTRSTYEQYF. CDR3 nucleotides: TGCGCCAGCAGCCAAGTACTCACTAGATCGACCTACGAGCAGTACTTC.

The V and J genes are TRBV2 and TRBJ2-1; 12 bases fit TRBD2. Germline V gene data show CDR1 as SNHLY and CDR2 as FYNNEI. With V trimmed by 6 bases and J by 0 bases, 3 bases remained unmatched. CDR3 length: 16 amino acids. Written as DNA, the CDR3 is TGTGCCAGCAGAGGACTAGCGGGACGCTCCTACAATGAGCAGTTCTTC. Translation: CASRGLAGRSYNEQFF.

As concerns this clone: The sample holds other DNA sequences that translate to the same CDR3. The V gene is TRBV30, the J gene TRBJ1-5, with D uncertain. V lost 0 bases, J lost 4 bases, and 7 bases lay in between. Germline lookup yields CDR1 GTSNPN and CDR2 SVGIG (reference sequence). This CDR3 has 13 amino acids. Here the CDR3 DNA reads TGTGCCTGGAGTGTTGCGGGTAATCAGCCCCAGCATTTT. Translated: CAWSVAGNQPQHF.

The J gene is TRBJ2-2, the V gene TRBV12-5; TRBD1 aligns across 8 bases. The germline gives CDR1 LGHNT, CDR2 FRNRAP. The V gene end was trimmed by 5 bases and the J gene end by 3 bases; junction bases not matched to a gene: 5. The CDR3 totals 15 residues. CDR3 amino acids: CASGPRQGYTGELFF. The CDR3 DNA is TGTGCTAGTGGTCCTCGACAGGGGTACACCGGGGAGCTGTTTTTT.

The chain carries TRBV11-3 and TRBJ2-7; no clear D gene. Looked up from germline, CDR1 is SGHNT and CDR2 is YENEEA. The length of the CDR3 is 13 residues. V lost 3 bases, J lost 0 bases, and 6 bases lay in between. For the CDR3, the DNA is TGTGCCAGCAGCTTCCGGTTCTCCTACGAGCAGTACTTC. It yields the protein CASSFRFSYEQYF.

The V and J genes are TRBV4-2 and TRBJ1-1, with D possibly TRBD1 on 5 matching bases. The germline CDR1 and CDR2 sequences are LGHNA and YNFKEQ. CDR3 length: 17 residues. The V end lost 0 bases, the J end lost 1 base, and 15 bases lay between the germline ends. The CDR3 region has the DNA TGTGCCAGCAGCCAAGATCCCCCAGGGAGGAAGAACACTGAAGCTTTCTTT. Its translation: CASSQDPPGRKNTEAFF.

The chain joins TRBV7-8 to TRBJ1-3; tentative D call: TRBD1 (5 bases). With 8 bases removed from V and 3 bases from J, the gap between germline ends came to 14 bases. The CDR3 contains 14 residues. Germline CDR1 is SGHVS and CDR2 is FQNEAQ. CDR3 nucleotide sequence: TGTGCCAGCTCCCCCGGCAGGGTTGGAAACACCATATATTTT. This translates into CASSPGRVGNTIYF.

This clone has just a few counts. CDR3 in DNA: TGCGCCAGCAGCATTAGCGGGGGGGACTACAATGAGCAGTTCTTC. Protein product: CASSISGGDYNEQFF. The chain carries TRBV5-1 and TRBJ2-1; TRBD2 aligns across 11 bases. The J segment lost 3 bases and the V segment lost 4 bases, leaving 3 bases of the junction unmatched. There are 15 residues in the CDR3. Germline lookup yields CDR1 SGHRS and CDR2 YFSETQ.

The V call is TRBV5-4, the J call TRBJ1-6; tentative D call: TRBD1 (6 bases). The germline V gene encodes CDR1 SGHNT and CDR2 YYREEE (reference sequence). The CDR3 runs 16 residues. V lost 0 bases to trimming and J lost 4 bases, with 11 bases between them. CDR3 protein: CASSLATTGYNSPLHF. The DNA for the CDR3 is TGTGCCAGCAGCTTGGCGACGACAGGTTATAATTCACCCCTCCACTTT.

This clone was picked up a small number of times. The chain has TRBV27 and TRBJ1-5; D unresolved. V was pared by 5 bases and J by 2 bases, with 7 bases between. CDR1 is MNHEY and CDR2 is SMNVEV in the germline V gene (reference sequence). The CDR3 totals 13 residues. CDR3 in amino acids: CASSLRGNQPQHF. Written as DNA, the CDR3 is TGTGCCAGCAGTCTCCGGGGCAATCAGCCCCAGCATTTT.

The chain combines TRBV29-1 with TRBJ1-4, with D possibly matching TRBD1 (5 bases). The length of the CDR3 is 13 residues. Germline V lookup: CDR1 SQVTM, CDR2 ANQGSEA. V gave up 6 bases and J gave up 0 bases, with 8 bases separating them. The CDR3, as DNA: TGCAGCGTCTCACAGGCAACTAATGAAAAACTGTTTTTT. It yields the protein CSVSQATNEKLFF. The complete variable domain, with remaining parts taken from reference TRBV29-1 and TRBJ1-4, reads SAVISQKPSRDICQRGTSLTIQCQVDSQVTMMFWYRQQPGQSLTLIATANQGSEATYESGFVIDKFPISRPNLTFSTLTVSNMSPEDSSIYLCSVSQATNEKLFFGSGTQLSVL.

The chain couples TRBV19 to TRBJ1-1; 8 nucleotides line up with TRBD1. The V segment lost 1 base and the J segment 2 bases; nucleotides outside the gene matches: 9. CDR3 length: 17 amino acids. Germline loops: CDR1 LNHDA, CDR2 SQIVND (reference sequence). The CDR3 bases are TGTGCCAGTAGTATAGTCGGAGGCAGGGGGCAAAACACTGAAGCTTTCTTT. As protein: CASSIVGGRGQNTEAFF.